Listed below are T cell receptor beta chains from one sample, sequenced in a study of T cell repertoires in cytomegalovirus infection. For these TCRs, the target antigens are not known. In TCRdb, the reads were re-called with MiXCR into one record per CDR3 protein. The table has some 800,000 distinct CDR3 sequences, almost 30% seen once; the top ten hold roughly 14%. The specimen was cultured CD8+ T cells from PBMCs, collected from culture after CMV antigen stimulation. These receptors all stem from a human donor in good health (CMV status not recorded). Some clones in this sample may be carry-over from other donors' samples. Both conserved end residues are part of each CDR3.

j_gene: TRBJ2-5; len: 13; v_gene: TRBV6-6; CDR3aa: CASSYPQVETQYF
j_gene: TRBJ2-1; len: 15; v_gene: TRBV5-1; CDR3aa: CASSFLTGPYNEQFF
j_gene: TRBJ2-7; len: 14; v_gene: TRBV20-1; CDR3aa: CSASWEGSSYEQYF
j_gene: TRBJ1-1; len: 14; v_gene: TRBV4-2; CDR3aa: CASSQNRGHTEAFF
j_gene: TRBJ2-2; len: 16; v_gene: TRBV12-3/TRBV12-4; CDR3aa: CASRQSGVGNTGELFF
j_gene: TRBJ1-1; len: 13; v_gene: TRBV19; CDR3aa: CASSIGAKGPAFF
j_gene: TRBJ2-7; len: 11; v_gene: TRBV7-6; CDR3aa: CASSSTQEQYF
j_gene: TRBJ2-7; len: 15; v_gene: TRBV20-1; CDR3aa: CSASKVGSTFYEQYF
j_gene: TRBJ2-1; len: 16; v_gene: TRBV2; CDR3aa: CASIFASLSSYNEQFF
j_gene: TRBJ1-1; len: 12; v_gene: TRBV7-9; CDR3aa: CASLTPVTEAFF
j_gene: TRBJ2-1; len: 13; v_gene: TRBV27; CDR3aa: CASSWTQDNEQFF
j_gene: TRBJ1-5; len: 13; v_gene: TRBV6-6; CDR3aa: CASSFGQFQPQHF
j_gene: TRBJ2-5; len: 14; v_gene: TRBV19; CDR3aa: CASSTWDSEETQYF
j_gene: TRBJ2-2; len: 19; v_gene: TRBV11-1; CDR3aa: CASSHGFVGTGENTGELFF
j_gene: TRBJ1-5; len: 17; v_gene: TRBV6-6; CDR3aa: CASSYSRDRGINQPQHF
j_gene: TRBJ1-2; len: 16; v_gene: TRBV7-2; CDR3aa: CASSFADRGANYGYTF
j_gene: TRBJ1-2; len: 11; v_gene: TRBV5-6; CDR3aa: CASSTPYGYTF
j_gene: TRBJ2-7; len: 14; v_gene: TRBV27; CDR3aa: CASSETGFSYEQYF
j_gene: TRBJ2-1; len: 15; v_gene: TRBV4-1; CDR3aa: CASSPGGEGYNEQFF
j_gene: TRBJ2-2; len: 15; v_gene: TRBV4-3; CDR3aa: CASSGGAANTGELFF
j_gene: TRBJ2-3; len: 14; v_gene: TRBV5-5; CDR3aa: CASSLGQKTDTQYF
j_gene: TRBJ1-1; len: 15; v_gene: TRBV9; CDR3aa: CASSETGGMNTEAFF
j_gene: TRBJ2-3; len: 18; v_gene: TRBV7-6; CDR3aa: CASSPRRFWETSTDTQYF
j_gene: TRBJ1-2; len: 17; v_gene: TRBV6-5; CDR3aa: CASSFALSSGGDNGYTF
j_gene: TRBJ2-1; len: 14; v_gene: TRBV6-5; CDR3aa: CASSYISGAGEQFF
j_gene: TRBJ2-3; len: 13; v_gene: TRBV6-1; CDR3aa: CASPRPDTDTQYF
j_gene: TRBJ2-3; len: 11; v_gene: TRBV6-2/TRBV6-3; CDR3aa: CASRKGDTQYF
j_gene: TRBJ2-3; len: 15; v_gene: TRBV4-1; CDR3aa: CASSHRFLRTDTQYF
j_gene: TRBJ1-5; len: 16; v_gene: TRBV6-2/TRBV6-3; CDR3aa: CASSSTRQGYNQPQHF
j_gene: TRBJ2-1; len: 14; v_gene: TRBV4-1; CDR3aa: CASSQVLSYNEQFF
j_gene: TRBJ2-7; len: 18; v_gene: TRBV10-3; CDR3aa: CAISASGTGIRSSYEQYF
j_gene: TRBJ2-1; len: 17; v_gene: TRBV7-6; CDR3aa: CASSRLAGGRTYNEQFF
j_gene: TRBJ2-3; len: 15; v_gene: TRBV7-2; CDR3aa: CASSLEGDGADTQYF
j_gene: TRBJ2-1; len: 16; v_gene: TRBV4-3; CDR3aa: CASSQDLGATYNEQFF
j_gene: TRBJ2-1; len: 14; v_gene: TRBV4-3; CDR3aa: CASSPGQGLDEQFF
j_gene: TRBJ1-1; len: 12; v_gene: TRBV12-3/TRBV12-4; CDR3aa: CASSLAESEAFF
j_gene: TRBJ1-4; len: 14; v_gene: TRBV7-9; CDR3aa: CASSPTDSNEKLFF
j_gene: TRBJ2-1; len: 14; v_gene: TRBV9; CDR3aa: CASSLEGLNNEQFF
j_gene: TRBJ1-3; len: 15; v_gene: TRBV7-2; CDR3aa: CASSFGFFAGNTIYF
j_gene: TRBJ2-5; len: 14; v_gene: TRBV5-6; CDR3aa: CASSLNSPGETQYF
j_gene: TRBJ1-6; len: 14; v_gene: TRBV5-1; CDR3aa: CASRPGQDNSPLHF
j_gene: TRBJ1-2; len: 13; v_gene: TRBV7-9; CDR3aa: CASSLSPPYGYTF
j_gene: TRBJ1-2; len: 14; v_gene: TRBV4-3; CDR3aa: CASSQPGQAYGYTF
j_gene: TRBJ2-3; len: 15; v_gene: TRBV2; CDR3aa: CASIEGQGPTDTQYF
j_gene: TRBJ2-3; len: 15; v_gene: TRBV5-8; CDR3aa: CAIIRTGTASDTQYF
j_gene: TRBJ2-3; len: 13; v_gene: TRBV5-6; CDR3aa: CASSLDRSDTQYF
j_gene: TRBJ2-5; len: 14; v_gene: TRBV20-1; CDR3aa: CSAAAGARRETQYF